The subject of this entry is one TCR beta chain. These data are taken from a study of blood T cell repertoires in COVID-19. As for the study in general: In each case, the material was cDNA or gDNA derived from T cells, B-cell-depleted T cells, or PBMCs.

Original methodology: Estimation of nucleated cell counts relied on the amplification of reference gene primers. Sequencing was performed with immunoSEQ multiplex PCR; in TCRdb, only in-frame clones are kept and a portion is missing. That table is the source of V, J and clone size, and D and trimming were worked out from the DNA. The table records about 140,000 clones, roughly four fifths of them present only once. Germline V lookup: CDR1 MDHEN, CDR2 SYDVKM. The length of the CDR3 is 16 residues. J was trimmed by 6 bases and V by 5 bases; bases with no gene match: 12. The sequence came from a woman in her sixties or seventies with acute or convalescent COVID-19. Sequenced: peripheral blood. The chain uses TRBV28 and TRBJ2-1; 8 bases fit TRBD2. This CDR3 reads CASSTLAGPTSNEQFF. The CDR3 DNA reads as TGTGCCAGCAGTACGCTAGCGGGTCCCACAAGCAATGAGCAGTTCTTC.